This TCR beta chain emerged from a study of blood T cell repertoires in COVID-19. Cohorts were assigned according to the clinical history that participants reported. Recovery among Cohort 3 donors was established by two negative PCRs, clearance, or symptom resolution. The germline gives CDR1 LNHDA, CDR2 SQIVND (reference sequence). Trimming stripped 0 bases from V and 2 bases from J, with 7 bases between. The CDR3 consists of 14 residues. The protocol was immunoSEQ multiplex PCR, while the TCRdb copy is restricted to in-frame clones and leaves out a portion. The sample has just over 300,000 clones; over 75% are singletons.

Sequenced: PBMCs or T cells enriched from blood (not recorded which). The rearrangement links TRBV19 to TRBJ2-5; maybe TRBD1 (6 bases). The sequence came from a woman aged 40 to 50 who had recovered from COVID-19. CDR3 in DNA: TGTGCCAGTAGTATAGATACAGGGCAAGAGACCCAGTACTTC. It specifies CASSIDTGQETQYF.